The rows below give T cell receptor beta chains drawn from one sample of a study of metastatic and nonmetastatic thyroid tumors. With MiXCR, TCRdb reprocessed the PCR reads. The table includes tens of thousands of clones, roughly an eighth detected once. Sequencing was performed on blood. The source is a female donor with papillary thyroid cancer or a benign thyroid nodule (not recorded which). Some clones in this sample may be carry-over from other donors' samples. The CDR3 runs from the conserved cysteine through the conserved F or W. Fields, in order: V gene, J gene, D gene, CDR3 protein. The D gene is left open where the match is weak.

TRBV20-1,TRBJ1-1,TRBD1,CSAPGQRNTEAFF
TRBV5-6,TRBJ2-1,-,CASSSPGVEQFF
TRBV27,TRBJ2-7,-,CASSLRKGGTYEQYF
TRBV20-1,TRBJ2-2,-,CSARDPGDTGELFF
TRBV3-1,TRBJ1-3,-,CASRQTRGDTYF
TRBV7-8,TRBJ2-7,TRBD1,CASSRTGDYEQYF
TRBV5-6,TRBJ2-1,-,CASSLAEGALVLNEQFF
TRBV24-1,TRBJ1-1,-,CATSDSTRATEAFF
TRBV28,TRBJ1-6,-,CASSLGISPLHF
TRBV5-1,TRBJ2-7,-,CASSLGLSEQYF
TRBV11-2,TRBJ2-1,TRBD2,CASSDRTSAPNNEQFF
TRBV12-3/TRBV12-4,TRBJ2-1,TRBD2,CASSWGLAGNEQFF
TRBV7-3,TRBJ2-6,TRBD1,CASSRHVTGITVANVLTF
TRBV6-1,TRBJ1-2,TRBD1,CASSEARGQGAILYGYTF
TRBV5-6,TRBJ1-6,-,CASSLGAAPSNSPLHF
TRBV2,TRBJ1-5,-,CASNPNTGDQPQHF
TRBV19,TRBJ2-2,-,CASLTGGYSTVF
TRBV7-3,TRBJ2-7,-,CASSPSTGSYEQYF
TRBV2,TRBJ2-1,TRBD2,CASSETASGYNEQFF
TRBV18,TRBJ2-2,TRBD1,CASSPEGAMVTGELFF
TRBV6-5,TRBJ2-5,-,CASSYPTEEETQYF
TRBV5-1,TRBJ1-1,-,CASSSGVNTEAFF
TRBV7-2,TRBJ2-7,-,CASSLARQVLPYEQYF
TRBV20-1,TRBJ2-1,-,CSARRETNEQFF
TRBV29-1,TRBJ1-1,-,CSVEVNTEAFF
TRBV2,TRBJ2-1,TRBD1,CASRRYTDRLSSYNEQFF
TRBV6-1,TRBJ2-2,-,CASSFANREAGELFF
TRBV7-2,TRBJ2-2,TRBD2,CASTQRGGATGELFF
TRBV11-3,TRBJ2-3,TRBD2,CASSGGGVTDTQYF
TRBV5-1,TRBJ2-7,-,CASSFGGNYEQYF
TRBV28,TRBJ2-1,TRBD2,CASSLLTSGSLGNEQFF
TRBV11-2,TRBJ2-1,TRBD2,CASSLGLAGNNEQFF
TRBV20-1,TRBJ1-1,-,CSASRGNTEAFF
TRBV9,TRBJ2-6,-,CASSVGGSGANVLTF
TRBV7-9,TRBJ1-4,-,CASSRNVGGRGEKLFF
TRBV5-1,TRBJ2-3,TRBD1,CASSLGQGADTQYF
TRBV7-8,TRBJ1-1,-,CASSLIANTEAFF
TRBV3-1,TRBJ2-3,-,CASSQSEPTYRVADTQYF
TRBV27,TRBJ2-1,-,CASSFYRSSYNEQFF
TRBV5-4,TRBJ2-7,TRBD2,CASSPLLTSGSEQYF
TRBV20-1,TRBJ1-5,-,CSARKGKPQHF
TRBV28,TRBJ2-7,TRBD2,CASSPLNSGSNYEQYF
TRBV5-1,TRBJ2-7,-,CASSLGTNGADQYF
TRBV6-2/TRBV6-3,TRBJ2-7,-,CASSYGPRSYEQYF
TRBV6-1,TRBJ2-7,TRBD1,CASRGQVYEQYF
TRBV6-1,TRBJ1-1,-,CASSEQGGFTEAFF
TRBV20-1,TRBJ2-7,TRBD2,CSAKGTSGITEQYF
TRBV28,TRBJ2-7,-,CASSPLDPGYEQYF
TRBV11-2,TRBJ2-3,-,CASSPGGLTDTQYF
TRBV29-1,TRBJ1-1,-,CSGGDLEAFF
TRBV2,TRBJ1-1,-,CASSDLAEAFF
TRBV20-1,TRBJ1-6,TRBD1,CSARSGTGNNSPLHF
TRBV28,TRBJ2-7,-,CASRHGSGLGEQYF